The 11 T cell receptor beta chains listed next were all sequenced from one sample in a study of patients and donors after allogeneic stem cell transplantation. TCRdb called the RT-PCR reads again in MiXCR, with one record for every CDR3 protein. In the table there are 410,000 or so distinct CDR3 sequences, more than 15% of which are singletons. Sequencing was carried out using blood, either unsorted or a sorted T cell fraction (not recorded which). The receptors derive from a human donor who was either an allogeneic HSCT recipient or a stem cell or donor lymphocyte infusion donor (not recorded which). It is not recorded whose cells these are; they may come from a transplant donor.

The chain employs TRBV4-3 and TRBJ1-2; D uncertain. Germline assignment: CDR1 LGHNA and CDR2 YSLEER. Trimming took 0 bases from V and 6 from J, leaving 11 bases between them. The CDR3 has 14 amino acids. The CDR3 is CASSQDRGLNGYTF. The CDR3 DNA follows: TGCGCCAGCAGCCAAGATAGAGGGCTGAATGGCTACACCTTC.

This chain's CDR3 is CSARDEGTPTYEQYF. CDR3 coding DNA: TGCAGTGCTAGAGACGAGGGGACACCTACCTACGAGCAGTACTTC. The V and J genes are TRBV20-1 and TRBJ2-7; a weak D match, TRBD1 (6 bases). The CDR3 runs to 15 residues. The germline CDR1 and CDR2 sequences are DFQATT and SNEGSKA (reference sequence). V was pared by 0 bases and J by 2 bases, with 14 bases between.

This clonotype was counted between two and nine times. This chain links TRBV29-1 with TRBJ2-1; the match to TRBD2 covers 8 bases. Germline loops: CDR1 SQVTM, CDR2 ANQGSEA. V shed 6 bases, J shed 4 bases, and the junction held 11 bases outside the gene matches. The CDR3 extends over 15 amino acids. DNA for the CDR3: TGCAGCGTCATTGGGCTAGCGGGCCCTTACAATGAGCAGTTCTTC. Its translation is CSVIGLAGPYNEQFF.

This clonotype came up a few times. The chain links TRBV9 to TRBJ2-5; 10 nucleotides line up with TRBD1. With V trimmed by 4 bases and J by 1 base, 7 bases remained unmatched. Germline V gene data show CDR1 as SGDLS and CDR2 as YYNGEE. The CDR3 runs 16 residues. The CDR3 DNA reads TGTGCCAGCAGCCCAGGGACAGGGGAAATCCAAGAGACCCAGTACTTC. Amino acid sequence: CASSPGTGEIQETQYF.

In its sample, this clonotype was seen many times. J is TRBJ2-2 and V is TRBV5-1; weak D call: TRBD2 (5 bases). This CDR3 has 15 residues. CDR1 is SGHRS and CDR2 is YFSETQ in the germline V gene. The germline V and J ends were trimmed by 2 bases and 1 base, with 9 bases remaining between them. In DNA, the CDR3 is TGCGCCAGCAGCTTAGAGGGATTGAACACCGGGGAGCTGTTTTTT. Translation: CASSLEGLNTGELFF.

This clonotype occurred a few times. The chain carries TRBV6-1 and TRBJ1-5; TRBD1 might be the D (5 bases). Trimming pared 6 bases from V and 3 bases from J, leaving 9 bases between. Looked up from germline, CDR1 is MNHNS and CDR2 is SASEGT. The length of the CDR3 is 13 residues. The CDR3 loop is CASRRGVNQPQHF. Here the CDR3 DNA reads TGTGCCAGCAGGCGAGGGGTCAATCAGCCCCAGCATTTT.

V usage is TRBV6-2 or TRBV6-3 and J usage is TRBJ2-1, with a weak D call TRBD2 (6 bases). V lost 2 bases, J lost 3 bases, and 17 bases lay in between. The CDR3 length is 17 residues. CDR1 and CDR2 from the germline V gene are MNHEY and SVGEGT. CDR3 residues: CASSYGRLAGIYNEQFF. CDR3 DNA: TGTGCCAGCAGTTACGGGAGGCTTGCGGGGATCTACAATGAGCAGTTCTTC.

V usage is TRBV29-1 and J usage is TRBJ2-5; TRBD2 matches 12 bases. The CDR3 loop spans 15 amino acids. V was clipped by 6 bases and J by 3 bases; unmatched bases: 8. Germline assignment: CDR1 SQVTM and CDR2 ANQGSEA. The CDR3 sequence is CSVGFRTSGKETQYF. The CDR3 region has the DNA TGCAGCGTAGGGTTTAGGACTAGCGGGAAAGAGACCCAGTACTTC.

The J gene is TRBJ2-2, the V gene TRBV7-3, with unresolved D. Trimming cost V 1 base and J 0 bases, with 21 bases left between them. The length of the CDR3 is 20 residues. The germline CDR1 and CDR2 sequences are SGHTA and FQGTGA. The chain's CDR3 is CASSLRAQSKALANTGELFF. As DNA, the CDR3 is TGTGCCAGCAGCTTAAGGGCACAATCTAAGGCTCTCGCGAACACCGGGGAGCTGTTTTTT.

This clonotype turned up a few times. This rearrangement joins TRBV27 to TRBJ1-2; TRBD1 is a possible D gene (6 bases). CDR3 length: 13 amino acids. V lost 3 bases and J 6 bases, leaving 11 bases between the germline ends. Germline V gives CDR1 MNHEY, CDR2 SMNVEV (reference sequence). The CDR3 coding sequence is TGTGCCAGCAGTTTGGGAGAGGGGGATGGCTACACCTTC. Translation gives CASSLGEGDGYTF.

The V call is TRBV24-1, the J call TRBJ1-2, with D possibly TRBD1 on 5 matching bases. V lost 9 bases and J 8 bases, leaving 18 bases between the germline ends. This CDR3 spans 13 amino acids. Looked up from germline, CDR1 is KGHDR and CDR2 is SFDVKD. In DNA, the CDR3 is TGTGCCACCGGGGCAGGGAGGGGTAGCGGCTACACCTTC. It codes for CATGAGRGSGYTF.